The 27 T cell receptor beta chains listed next were all sequenced from one sample in a study of cytomegalovirus exposure and HLA in healthy donors. 60 Vbeta and 13 Jbeta primers were used in PCR. The repertoire was sequenced with immunoSEQ multiplex PCR; TCRdb's copy has only in-frame clones and lacks some. Of some 140,000 clones in the sample, about 85% were seen once. Material: PBMCs. Receptor source: a man aged 25-45 years in good health and CMV-seropositive.

The gene calls are TRBV5-1 and TRBJ2-1; weak D call: TRBD1 (6 bases). The ends were cut back, 4 bases at V and 8 bases at J, with 13 bases in the middle. CDR1 SGHRS and CDR2 YFSETQ come from the germline V gene. This CDR3 region has 13 residues. CDR3 protein: CASSVQGTDEQFF. Written as DNA, the CDR3 is TGCGCCAGCAGCGTACAGGGTACCGATGAGCAGTTCTTC.

A few counts support this clone. This rearrangement joins TRBV10-3 to TRBJ2-3; weak D call: TRBD1 (6 bases). Germline V gene sequence: CDR1 ENHRY, CDR2 SYGVKD. There are 13 residues in the CDR3. With 6 bases removed from V and 4 bases from J, the gap between germline ends came to 11 bases. CDR3 in DNA: TGTGCCATCAGAGTCTCAGGGGCAGATACGCAGTATTTT. Translated: CAIRVSGADTQYF.

Here the CDR3 reads CASSQARQGGGYTF. In DNA, the CDR3 is TGTGCCAGCAGCCAAGCCCGACAGGGCGGTGGCTACACCTTC. The chain carries TRBV14 and TRBJ1-2; 7 bases map to TRBD1. Germline V gene data show CDR1 as SGHDN and CDR2 as FVKESK. The V gene end was trimmed by 1 base and the J gene end by 7 bases; junction bases not matched to a gene: 6. The length of the CDR3 is 14 residues. The entire variable domain, with the rest obtained from reference TRBV14 and TRBJ1-2, is as follows: EAGVTQFPSHSVIEKGQTVTLRCDPISGHDNLYWYRRVMGKEIKFLLHFVKESKQDESGMPNNRFLAERTGGTYSTLKVQPAELEDSGVYFCASSQARQGGGYTFGSGTRLTVV.

The chain employs TRBV5-8 and TRBJ2-1, with 7 bases fitting TRBD1. Germline trimming cut 0 bases from V and 1 base from J; bases unmatched to any gene: 7. The CDR3 has 17 amino acids. CDR1 and CDR2 from the germline V gene are SGHTS and YDEGEE. The CDR3 coding sequence is TGTGCCAGCAGCTTGGCGCTGACAGGGCAATCCTACAATGAGCAGTTCTTC. It yields the protein CASSLALTGQSYNEQFF.

This chain links TRBV7-2 with TRBJ1-4; a possible D gene is TRBD1 (6 bases). This CDR3 comprises 16 residues. V was shortened by 5 bases and J by 7 bases, with 20 bases between the two germline ends. Looked up from germline, CDR1 is SGHTA and CDR2 is FQGNSA. The CDR3 bases are TGTGCCAGCAGCCTAGACAGGACCCGCTGGGGTGAAAAACTGTTTTTT. It specifies CASSLDRTRWGEKLFF.

This chain joins TRBV19 and TRBJ2-2; 9 bases map to TRBD1. The CDR3 contains 14 residues. The germline V gene encodes CDR1 LNHDA and CDR2 SQIVND (reference sequence). The junction had 8 bases not matched to a gene; V was cut back by 10 bases and J by 5 bases. CDR3 region: CATRDRERTGELFF. The CDR3 coding sequence is TGTGCCACCCGGGACAGGGAAAGGACCGGGGAGCTGTTTTTT. Full variable domain (remainder filled in from reference TRBV19 and TRBJ2-2): DGGITQSPKYLFRKEGQNVTLSCEQNLNHDAMYWYRQDPGQGLRLIYYSQIVNDFQKGDIAEGYSVSREKKESFPLTVTSAQKNPTAFYLCATRDRERTGELFFGEGSRLTVL.

The chain joins TRBV6-1 to TRBJ2-5; the match to TRBD2 covers 7 bases. The J call may be wrong; the DNA end is better matched by TRBJ2-7. CDR3 length: 15 residues. The germline CDR1 and CDR2 sequences are MNHNS and SASEGT. The CDR3 nucleotides read TGTGCCAGCACCCTAGCGGCGCAAGTCTCCTACGAGCAGTACTTC. Translation gives CASTLAAQVSYEQYF.

This chain connects TRBV5-1 to TRBJ2-2; 7 bases match TRBD2. Trimming cost V 6 bases and J 2 bases; bases outside gene matches: 7. Germline CDR1 SGHRS, CDR2 YFSETQ. The CDR3 is 15 residues long. DNA for the CDR3: TGCGCCAGCACCCGGGGGGTAGTAAACACCGGGGAGCTGTTTTTT. It specifies CASTRGVVNTGELFF.

The chain combines TRBV2 with TRBJ2-1; 7 bases are shared with TRBD2. J was trimmed by 7 bases and V by 4 bases; bases with no gene match: 7. The CDR3 length is 14 residues. Germline-derived CDR1 and CDR2 are SNHLY and FYNNEI. The CDR3 protein is CASSVSGMRNEQFF. The CDR3 DNA is TGTGCCAGCAGTGTAAGCGGGATGAGAAATGAGCAGTTCTTC.

The V call is TRBV11-2, the J call TRBJ1-5, with 10 bases fitting TRBD1. The CDR3 extends over 14 amino acids. V was clipped by 6 bases and J by 4 bases; unmatched bases: 3. Per the germline V gene, CDR1 is SGHAT and CDR2 is FQNNGV. CDR3 residues: CASSRDRGNQPQHF. CDR3 bases: TGTGCCAGCAGTCGGGACAGGGGTAATCAGCCCCAGCATTTT.

The chain combines TRBV7-2 with TRBJ2-7; tentative D call: TRBD1 (5 bases). CDR1 is SGHTA, CDR2 FQGNSA, per germline. The CDR3 is made up of 15 amino acids. Trimming cost V 4 bases and J 5 bases, with 18 bases left between them. CDR3 bases: TGTGCCAGCAGCTGGTCTAACCAGGGCGCCGACGAGCAGTACTTC. Protein product: CASSWSNQGADEQYF.

The chain uses TRBV10-1 and TRBJ2-1; TRBD2 matches at 8 bases. The V and J ends lost 8 bases and 8 bases, in that order; junction bases with no gene match: 11. CDR3 length equals 14 residues. The V gene's germline CDR1 is WNHNN and CDR2 SYGVQD (reference sequence). CDR3 DNA sequence: TGCGCCAGCTCATCCAGCGGGAGTGGCCATGAGCAGTTCTTC. The encoded protein is CASSSSGSGHEQFF.

This rearrangement joins TRBV6-1 to TRBJ1-5, with 8 bases aligning to TRBD1. CDR3 length equals 13 residues. V dropped 8 bases and J dropped 10; count of bases not matched to a gene: 10. Germline V lookup: CDR1 MNHNS, CDR2 SASEGT. The CDR3 loop is CASQDRDVSPQHF. In DNA form, the CDR3 reads TGTGCCAGCCAGGACAGGGACGTCAGTCCCCAGCATTTT.

This chain connects TRBV19 to TRBJ2-1; 9 bases are a match to TRBD1. Trimming cost V 6 bases and J 4 bases; bases outside gene matches: 10. Germline V lookup: CDR1 LNHDA, CDR2 SQIVND (reference sequence). This CDR3 is 16 amino acids long. The CDR3 sequence is CASRISGTGWYNEQFF. For the CDR3, the DNA is TGTGCCAGTAGAATTTCCGGGACAGGGTGGTACAATGAGCAGTTCTTC.

CDR3 sequence reads: CASSLPTSGSNEQFF. CDR3 DNA: TGTGCCAGCAGCTTACCGACTAGCGGGAGCAATGAGCAGTTCTTC. This chain uses TRBV7-3 with TRBJ2-1; 12 nucleotides agree with TRBD2. Losses at the gene ends were 2 bases for V and 6 bases for J; bases not matched to a gene: 2. In germline, CDR1 is SGHTA, CDR2 FQGTGA. This CDR3 is 15 amino acids long.

The chain carries TRBV10-3 and TRBJ2-1; 10 bases align to TRBD2. Germline V gene data show CDR1 as ENHRY and CDR2 as SYGVKD. J gave up 0 bases and V 0 bases, and 11 bases lay outside the gene matches. This CDR3 comprises 20 residues. Written as DNA, the CDR3 is TGTGCCATCAGTGAGTCGAATCTGATTAGCGGGGGGATCTCCTACAATGAGCAGTTCTTC. Translating gives CAISESNLISGGISYNEQFF.

This clone occurred a few times. This rearrangement joins TRBV19 to TRBJ2-6; no clear D. The CDR3 runs 18 residues. V lost 8 bases to trimming and J lost 0 bases, with 20 bases between them. CDR1 and CDR2 (germline): LNHDA, SQIVND (reference sequence). CDR3 sequence: CASSVGTDPLSGANVLTF. In DNA, the CDR3 is TGTGCCAGTTCGGTGGGCACCGACCCCCTCTCTGGGGCCAACGTCCTGACTTTC.

V gene TRBV7-9 combines with J gene TRBJ2-7; 8 nucleotides match TRBD1. Germline CDR1 and CDR2: SEHNR and FQNEAQ (reference sequence). The CDR3 contains 18 residues. V lost 2 bases and J lost 1; bases outside the gene matches: 13. The CDR3 DNA is TGTGCCAGCAGCTTACCCCCCTCCGGGGACAGGATATCCTACGAGCAGTACTTC. Protein: CASSLPPSGDRISYEQYF.

The V and J genes are TRBV29-1 and TRBJ2-7, with a weak D call TRBD2 (5 bases). V was clipped by 4 bases and J by 7 bases, with 8 bases between them. Germline-derived CDR1 and CDR2 are SQVTM and ANQGSEA. The CDR3 covers 10 residues. In DNA form, the CDR3 reads TGCAGCGTTGGGGGAGCGGAGCAGTACTTC. Encoded protein: CSVGGAEQYF.

The V call is TRBV29-1, the J call TRBJ2-7; no clear D. Trimming took off 7 bases at V and 1 base at J, with 8 bases between the two ends. The CDR3 length is 11 residues. In germline, CDR1 is SQVTM, CDR2 ANQGSEA. The CDR3 nucleotides are TGCAGCGCTGGGCTTTCCTACGAGCAGTACTTC. Protein sequence: CSAGLSYEQYF.

This sequence joins TRBV6-5 and TRBJ1-3; D is unresolved. CDR1 MNHEY and CDR2 SVGAGI come from the germline V gene. The length of the CDR3 is 15 residues. The V gene lost 5 bases and the J gene lost 0 bases, with 11 bases spanning the gap. The CDR3 bases are TGTGCCAGCAGTCTAGGTCGCAGCTCTGGAAACACCATATATTTT. Protein product: CASSLGRSSGNTIYF.

In its sample, this clone was seen once. The chain employs TRBV9 and TRBJ1-2; D is ambiguous. V was pared by 7 bases and J by 0 bases, with 16 bases between. Germline loops: CDR1 SGDLS, CDR2 YYNGEE. The CDR3 length is 15 residues. As DNA, the CDR3 is TGTGCCAGCTCTTCTTTTAACTCTGCTAACTATGGCTACACCTTC. Translating gives CASSSFNSANYGYTF. The whole variable domain, remainder taken from reference TRBV9 and TRBJ1-2, is DSGVTQTPKHLITATGQRVTLRCSPRSGDLSVYWYQQSLDQGLQFLIQYYNGEERAKGNILERFSAQQFPDLHSELNLSSLELGDSALYFCASSSFNSANYGYTFGSGTRLTVV.

The chain recombines TRBV6-5 with TRBJ1-6, with a weak D call TRBD1 (5 bases). CDR1 is MNHEY and CDR2 is SVGAGI in the germline V gene. Trimming shortened V by 4 bases and J by 13 bases, and 20 bases separated the two germline ends. The CDR3 totals 15 residues. CDR3 bases: TGTGCCAGCAGTTTCACTGTCCCGGGACTTTCCCCCCTCCACTTT. Its protein is CASSFTVPGLSPLHF.

The chain employs TRBV9 and TRBJ2-1; 14 nucleotides line up with TRBD2. Germline CDR1 SGDLS, CDR2 YYNGEE. With V trimmed by 0 bases and J by 1 base, 3 bases remained unmatched. The CDR3 sequence is 18 residues long. The CDR3 region has the DNA TGTGCCAGCAGCGTAGGACTAGCGGGGGGGAAGTCCTACAATGAGCAGTTCTTC. This translates into CASSVGLAGGKSYNEQFF.

The rearrangement links TRBV28 to TRBJ1-2; 7 nucleotides match TRBD1. The junction had 9 bases not matched to a gene; V was cut back by 7 bases and J by 1 base. This CDR3 is 15 amino acids long. Germline V gives CDR1 MDHEN, CDR2 SYDVKM. CDR3 in DNA: TGTGCCAGCAACCGACAGGGTGGGGATAACTATGGCTACACCTTC. Translating gives CASNRQGGDNYGYTF.

This clone turned up a few times. The rearrangement links TRBV30 to TRBJ2-3, with D possibly TRBD2 on 6 matching bases. CDR3 length: 11 amino acids. Trimming shortened V by 5 bases and J by 4 bases, and 7 bases separated the two germline ends. Germline CDR1 reads GTSNPN; CDR2 reads SVGIG (reference sequence). The CDR3 bases are TGTGCCTGGGGGGGGTCAGATACGCAGTATTTT. Its translation: CAWGGSDTQYF.

The chain couples TRBV27 to TRBJ2-7; no firm D call. The ends were cut back, 3 bases at V and 0 bases at J, with 9 bases in the middle. CDR3 length: 14 residues. Looked up from germline, CDR1 is MNHEY and CDR2 is SMNVEV (reference sequence). The CDR3 loop reads CASSFFASSYEQYF. The CDR3, as DNA: TGTGCCAGCAGTTTTTTTGCCAGCTCCTACGAGCAGTACTTC.